A single sample is the source of the 16 T cell receptor beta chains below, sequenced in a study of radiotherapy plus CTLA-4 blockade in lung cancer. The table came from immunoSEQ multiplex PCR; TCRdb's copy has only in-frame clones and leaves some out. Of 25,000 to 30,000 clones listed, over 70% are singletons. The sample here was peripheral blood, taken from a patient treated with radiotherapy plus ipilimumab. The receptors were sampled from a human donor with non-small cell lung cancer that progressed on radiotherapy plus ipilimumab.

The V gene is TRBV7-9, the J gene TRBJ1-1; D remains unclear. The V and J ends lost 0 bases and 3 bases respectively, with 5 bases between them. The CDR3 is 13 amino acids. The V gene's germline CDR1 is SEHNR and CDR2 FQNEAQ (reference sequence). CDR3: CASSLAIDTEAFF. DNA of the CDR3: TGTGCCAGCAGCTTAGCCATTGACACTGAAGCTTTCTTT. Looking up the rest from reference TRBV7-9 and TRBJ1-1 gives the full variable domain: DTGVSQNPRHKITKRGQNVTFRCDPISEHNRLYWYRQTLGQGPEFLTYFQNEAQLEKSRLLSDRFSAERPKGSFSTLEIQRTEQGDSAMYLCASSLAIDTEAFFGQGTRLTVV.

This clone was detected ten times or more. The same CDR3 arises from other DNA sequences in this sample as well. The chain has TRBV9 and TRBJ2-7; 8 nucleotides align to TRBD1. CDR3 size: 13 residues. With V trimmed by 2 bases and J by 7 bases, 5 bases remained unmatched. Per germline, CDR1 SGDLS and CDR2 YYNGEE. The CDR3 sequence is CASSVQGAGEQYF. The CDR3 DNA reads as TGTGCCAGCAGCGTTCAGGGGGCGGGGGAGCAGTACTTC.

The rearrangement uses TRBV6-1 and TRBJ1-4; TRBD1 is a possible D gene (5 bases). Germline CDR1 and CDR2: MNHNS and SASEGT. Trimming took 4 bases from V and 1 from J, leaving 16 bases between them. The CDR3 is 17 amino acids. CDR3 sequence (DNA): TGTGCCAGCAGTGTACTCCCCGGGGCGGGAACTAATGAAAAACTGTTTTTT. This sequence encodes CASSVLPGAGTNEKLFF.

The rearrangement links TRBV28 to TRBJ1-1; no definite D call. V was clipped by 6 bases and J by 6 bases, with 14 bases between them. The CDR3 spans 13 residues. Germline V gene lookup returns CDR1 MDHEN and CDR2 SYDVKM. This CDR3 reads CASRFGVAAEAFF. The CDR3 nucleotides read TGTGCCAGCAGGTTCGGGGTTGCCGCTGAAGCTTTCTTT.

The chain couples TRBV5-6 to TRBJ2-1; D ambiguous. The ends were cut back, 3 bases at V and 6 bases at J, with 22 bases in the middle. The CDR3 runs 17 residues. The germline V gene has CDR1 SGHDT and CDR2 YYEEEE. Here the CDR3 reads CASSCDFLQERCNEQFF. In nucleotides, the CDR3 is TGTGCCAGCAGCTGCGATTTCCTCCAGGAAAGATGCAATGAGCAGTTCTTC. The whole variable domain, remainder taken from reference TRBV5-6 and TRBJ2-1, is DAGVTQSPTHLIKTRGQQVTLRCSPKSGHDTVSWYQQALGQGPQFIFQYYEEEERQRGNFPDRFSGHQFPNYSSELNVNALLLGDSALYLCASSCDFLQERCNEQFFGPGTRLTVL.

The V and J genes are TRBV30 and TRBJ2-3; D is perhaps TRBD2 (6 bases). The V end lost 1 base, the J end lost 0 bases, and 8 bases lay between the germline ends. The length of the CDR3 is 14 residues. The V gene's germline CDR1 is GTSNPN and CDR2 SVGIG (reference sequence). CDR3 bases: TGTGCCTGGAGTGGGGACTGGAGCACAGATACGCAGTATTTT. Residues: CAWSGDWSTDTQYF.

V gene TRBV9 combines with J gene TRBJ1-1, with a weak D call TRBD1 (6 bases). This CDR3 region has 14 residues. Trimming shortened V by 1 base and J by 4 bases, and 11 bases separated the two germline ends. Germline V lookup: CDR1 SGDLS, CDR2 YYNGEE. In nucleotides, the CDR3 is TGTGCCAGCAGCGTACAGGGGTTTGGCACTGAAGCTTTCTTT. It is translated as CASSVQGFGTEAFF. The complete variable domain, with remaining parts taken from reference TRBV9 and TRBJ1-1, reads DSGVTQTPKHLITATGQRVTLRCSPRSGDLSVYWYQQSLDQGLQFLIQYYNGEERAKGNILERFSAQQFPDLHSELNLSSLELGDSALYFCASSVQGFGTEAFFGQGTRLTVV.

V usage is TRBV6-5 and J usage is TRBJ2-7, with 10 nucleotides matching TRBD2. The germline V gene has CDR1 MNHEY and CDR2 SVGAGI. V lost 8 bases to trimming and J lost 6 bases; unmatched junction nucleotides: 10. This CDR3 region has 14 residues. The CDR3 region is CASGQSGRGGEQYF. The CDR3 nucleotides read TGTGCCAGCGGCCAGAGCGGGAGGGGGGGCGAGCAGTACTTC.

This chain links TRBV6-1 with TRBJ2-1; 7 bases align to TRBD1. The CDR3 extends over 14 amino acids. The trim removed 6 bases at V and 8 bases at J, leaving 10 bases unmatched. CDR1 MNHNS and CDR2 SASEGT come from the germline V gene. The CDR3 loop is CASSYGQAPDEQFF. As DNA, the CDR3 is TGTGCCAGCAGCTACGGACAGGCCCCCGATGAGCAGTTCTTC.

The chain recombines TRBV2 with TRBJ2-2; 11 positions match TRBD2. The J segment lost 7 bases and the V segment lost 6 bases, leaving 7 bases of the junction unmatched. There are 15 residues in the CDR3. The germline gives CDR1 SNHLY, CDR2 FYNNEI. The CDR3 protein is CASSRLAGGGGELFF. The CDR3 DNA reads TGTGCCAGCAGCCGGCTAGCGGGGGGAGGCGGGGAGCTGTTTTTT.

The chain uses TRBV4-3 and TRBJ2-1; D is ambiguous. Trimming took 0 bases from V and 3 from J, leaving 15 bases between them. CDR1 is LGHNA and CDR2 is YSLEER in the germline V gene. The CDR3 is 17 residues long. The CDR3 spells CASSQEEFRAHYNEQFF. The CDR3 bases are TGCGCCAGCAGCCAAGAAGAATTTCGGGCCCACTACAATGAGCAGTTCTTC.

V gene TRBV4-2 combines with J gene TRBJ2-3; the match to TRBD2 covers 10 bases. CDR1 and CDR2 (germline): LGHNA, YNFKEQ. This CDR3 contains 14 residues. V was pared by 6 bases and J by 6 bases, with 6 bases of the junction left unmatched. The CDR3 DNA reads as TGTGCCAGCAGTTCTAAGCGGGAGGGCGATACGCAGTATTTT. Translated: CASSSKREGDTQYF.

This sequence joins TRBV28 and TRBJ2-6, with D tentatively TRBD2 (5 bases). V lost 5 bases to trimming and J lost 10 bases, with 9 bases between them. Germline V gene data show CDR1 as MDHEN and CDR2 as SYDVKM. The CDR3 contains 12 residues. CDR3 nucleotides: TGTGCCAGCAGTCAACCGGGAAACGTCCTGACTTTC. It translates to CASSQPGNVLTF. The complete variable domain, with remaining parts taken from reference TRBV28 and TRBJ2-6, reads DVKVTQSSRYLVKRTGEKVFLECVQDMDHENMFWYRQDPGLGLRLIYFSYDVKMKEKGDIPEGYSVSREKKERFSLILESASTNQTSMYLCASSQPGNVLTFGAGSRLTVL.

V and J are TRBV5-6 and TRBJ2-1; the D is unclear. The CDR3 runs 14 residues. Germline-derived CDR1 and CDR2 are SGHDT and YYEEEE. V lost 0 bases to trimming and J lost 0 bases, with 4 bases between them. CDR3 in DNA: TGTGCCAGCAGCTTGGGGGGCTCCTACAATGAGCAGTTCTTC. It is translated as CASSLGGSYNEQFF.

The genes are TRBV5-4 and TRBJ2-7; tentatively, D is TRBD2 (7 bases). Germline V CDR1 and CDR2: SGHNT, YYREEE (reference sequence). With 0 bases removed from V and 0 bases from J, the gap between germline ends came to 13 bases. The CDR3 runs to 16 residues. CDR3 in DNA: TGTGCCAGCAGCTTGGAGGGCGGGGGCCTCTCCTACGAGCAGTACTTC. Protein: CASSLEGGGLSYEQYF.

This chain connects TRBV10-1 to TRBJ2-7, with a weak D call TRBD1 (6 bases). CDR1 is WNHNN and CDR2 is SYGVQD in the germline V gene (reference sequence). The V end lost 4 bases, the J end lost 4 bases, and 17 bases lay between the germline ends. There are 15 residues in the CDR3. CDR3 coding DNA: TGCGCCAGCAGTGCGATACAGGGCCCTCCTTACGAGCAGTACTTC. It is translated as CASSAIQGPPYEQYF.